This entry is about one T cell receptor (beta chain). Antigen: not known. TCRdb analysed the reads with MiXCR anew, one entry per CDR3 protein. The sample holds about 67,000 distinct CDR3 sequences, almost 50% seen once. The sample is drawn from a study of type 1 regulatory T cells. About the research overall: This in vitro CD4 product, T-allo10, is enriched for Tr1 cells and alloantigen-specific.

The CDR3 has 13 residues. Germline lookup yields CDR1 MGHDK and CDR2 SYGVNS. V lost 4 bases and J lost 8, with 9 bases in between. Whole-study results and caveats: Type 1 regulatory T cells had a more restricted TCR repertoire than non-type 1 regulatory T cells.

Material for sequencing was cultured non-Tr1 T cells, either the whole culture or a sorted T cell fraction (not recorded which). V gene TRBV25-1 combines with J gene TRBJ1-6; perhaps TRBD1 as D (5 bases). The sequence derives from a human donor in good health. CDR3 loop: CASSATAYSPLHF. The CDR3 DNA sequence: TGTGCCAGCAGTGCGACAGCCTATTCACCCCTCCACTTT.